The clone carrying this TCR beta chain was found a few times. Its antigen is unknown. The CDR3 totals 17 residues. The germline V gene has CDR1 SEHNR and CDR2 FQNEAQ (reference sequence). The trim removed 2 bases at V and 5 bases at J, leaving 11 bases unmatched. Sort purity for all populations was recorded as exceeding 98%. The whole isolated RNA underwent reverse transcription, so sequencing captured expressed TCRB transcripts. TCRdb keeps only in-frame clones here, not all; method: immunoSEQ multiplex PCR. The sample holds some 360,000 clones; about 19% are singletons and the top ten take around 0.045%. The sample belongs to a study of beta chain features in type 1 diabetes. About the research overall: Cell yields, gender and age were comparable in patients and healthy donors.

Findings and limits, study-wide: For type 1 diabetes patients, VDJ junctions showed fewer insertions and more deletions. For patients and controls alike, PCR might favor shorter templates to the same degree.

The clonotype originates from a woman aged 18-30 years in good health. The chain has TRBV7-9 and TRBJ2-5; 10 bases line up with TRBD1. The sample comprised naive CD4+ T cells from blood. CDR3 amino acids: CASSLFGSGQGYETQYF. The CDR3 DNA reads as TGTGCCAGCAGCTTATTTGGTTCGGGACAGGGGTACGAGACCCAGTACTTC.